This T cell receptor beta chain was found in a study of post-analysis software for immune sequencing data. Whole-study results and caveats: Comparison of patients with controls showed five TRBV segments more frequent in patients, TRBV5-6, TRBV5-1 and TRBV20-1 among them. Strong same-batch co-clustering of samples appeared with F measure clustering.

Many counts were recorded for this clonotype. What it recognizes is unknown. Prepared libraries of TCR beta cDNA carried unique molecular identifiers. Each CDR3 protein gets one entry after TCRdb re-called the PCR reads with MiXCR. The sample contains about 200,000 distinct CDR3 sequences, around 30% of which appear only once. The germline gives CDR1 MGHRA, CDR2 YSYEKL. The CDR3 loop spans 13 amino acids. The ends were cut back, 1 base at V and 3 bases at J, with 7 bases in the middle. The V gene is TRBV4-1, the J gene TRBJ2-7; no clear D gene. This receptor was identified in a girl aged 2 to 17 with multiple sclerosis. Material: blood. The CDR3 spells CASSQGWDYEQYF. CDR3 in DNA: TGCGCCAGCAGCCAAGGGTGGGACTACGAGCAGTACTTC.